This T cell receptor (beta chain) was recovered during a study of control samples from healthy donors and cancer patients. Assay: immunoSEQ multiplex PCR; the TCRdb copy retains only in-frame clones and omits some. Among under 200,000 clones listed, approximately 86% were seen once. Germline loops: CDR1 SGHRS, CDR2 YFSETQ. The CDR3 extends over 13 amino acids. With 0 bases removed from V and 1 base from J, the gap between germline ends came to 4 bases. Details on this clone: Other DNA sequences in the sample encode the same CDR3.

The receptor was isolated from a woman in her thirties in good health. The specimen was blood. The chain uses TRBV5-1 and TRBJ2-5; no definite D call. The CDR3: CASSLGSQETQYF. The CDR3 nucleotides read TGCGCCAGCAGCTTGGGGTCCCAAGAGACCCAGTACTTC.